The 26 T cell receptor beta chains listed next were all sequenced from one sample in a study of T-cell memory formation after mild COVID-19. TCRdb reprocessed the 5' RACE reads via MiXCR and lists one record per CDR3 protein. This repertoire shows under 450,000 distinct CDR3 sequences, over 13% found once; its top ten account for about 22%. The sequenced material came from PBMCs or a T cell subset sorted from them (not recorded which). All receptors derive from a man aged 18-30 years who had mild COVID-19 (a few samples of this study predate the infection). Cell type and time point are not known.

This clonotype was counted at least ten times. J is TRBJ2-3 and V is TRBV7-2; D call uncertain. The CDR3 runs 12 residues. V lost 6 bases to trimming and J lost 4 bases, with 8 bases between them. CDR1 and CDR2 (germline): SGHTA, FQGNSA. Here the CDR3 reads CASRPQSDTQYF. As DNA, the CDR3 is TGTGCCAGCAGGCCCCAGTCAGATACGCAGTATTTT.

This clonotype was observed many times. V gene TRBV7-8 combines with J gene TRBJ2-5; 9 bases are a match to TRBD2. The germline V gene encodes CDR1 SGHVS and CDR2 FQNEAQ. Trimming cost V 3 bases and J 4 bases; bases outside gene matches: 9. The CDR3 has 16 residues. The CDR3 sequence is CASSFASGAAGETQYF. The CDR3 DNA sequence: TGTGCCAGCAGCTTCGCTAGCGGGGCCGCGGGAGAGACCCAGTACTTC.

This clonotype was observed a handful of times. The rearrangement joins TRBV12-3 or TRBV12-4 to TRBJ2-1; 9 bases line up with TRBD2. V lost 4 bases, J lost 3 bases, and 10 bases stayed unmatched. The length of the CDR3 is 17 residues. This CDR3 is CASSSPRTSGYYNEQFF. CDR3 coding DNA: TGTGCCAGCAGTTCCCCCCGAACTAGCGGGTACTACAATGAGCAGTTCTTC.

This chain joins TRBV7-9 and TRBJ2-5; D tentatively reads TRBD1 or TRBD2 (5 bases each). Trimming took off 8 bases at V and 5 bases at J, with 15 bases between the two ends. The CDR3 extends over 13 amino acids. Germline CDR1 and CDR2: SEHNR and FQNEAQ (reference sequence). This chain's CDR3 is CASGTQGGETQYF. CDR3 nucleotides: TGTGCCAGCGGGACGCAAGGTGGGGAGACCCAGTACTTC.

In this sample, this clonotype turned up a few times. The gene calls are TRBV7-8 and TRBJ2-3; no reliable D call. Germline CDR1 is SGHVS and CDR2 is FQNEAQ. Trimming took 2 bases from V and 2 from J, leaving 8 bases between them. The length of the CDR3 is 14 residues. The CDR3 DNA is TGTGCCAGCAGCTTATTCCGGGCCACAGATACGCAGTATTTT. Protein: CASSLFRATDTQYF. Complete variable domain (other parts from reference TRBV7-8 and TRBJ2-3): GAGVSQSPRYKVAKRGQDVALRCDPISGHVSLFWYQQALGQGPEFLTYFQNEAQLDKSGLPSDRFFAERPEGSVSTLKIQRTQQEDSAVYLCASSLFRATDTQYFGPGTRLTVL.

In this sample, this clonotype turned up a few times. V and J are TRBV5-4 and TRBJ2-3; unclear D gene. CDR1 SGHNT and CDR2 YYREEE come from the germline V gene (reference sequence). The CDR3 spans 15 residues. V gave up 5 bases and J gave up 4 bases, with 17 bases separating them. CDR3 sequence: CASSRTPGLADTQYF. The CDR3 bases are TGTGCCAGCAGTCGAACTCCGGGTTTGGCAGATACGCAGTATTTT. Together with reference TRBV5-4 and TRBJ2-3, the CDR3 gives the full variable domain: ETGVTQSPTHLIKTRGQQVTLRCSSQSGHNTVSWYQQALGQGPQFIFQYYREEENGRGNFPPRFSGLQFPNYSSELNVNALELDDSALYLCASSRTPGLADTQYFGPGTRLTVL.

V and J are TRBV20-1 and TRBJ2-1; 7 nucleotides line up with TRBD1. Germline CDR1 DFQATT, CDR2 SNEGSKA (reference sequence). The CDR3 covers 14 residues. The J segment lost 2 bases and the V segment lost 5 bases, leaving 6 bases of the junction unmatched. Here the CDR3 reads CSAQGQWAYNEQFF. The CDR3 nucleotides are TGCAGTGCTCAGGGACAGTGGGCCTACAATGAGCAGTTCTTC.

This clonotype was counted only a few times. The rearrangement joins TRBV5-1 to TRBJ1-1, with D uncertain. Deletions cut 0 bases from V and 6 bases from J, with 9 bases between. Germline values: CDR1 SGHRS, CDR2 YFSETQ. The CDR3 length is 13 residues. CDR3 amino acids: CASSLDVGAEAFF. As DNA, the CDR3 is TGCGCCAGCAGCTTGGATGTTGGCGCTGAAGCTTTCTTT.

J is TRBJ2-2 and V is TRBV5-1, with 9 bases identical to TRBD1. The germline V gene has CDR1 SGHRS and CDR2 YFSETQ. This CDR3 has 14 amino acids. V shed 6 bases, J shed 4 bases, and the junction held 4 bases outside the gene matches. The CDR3 loop reads CASKGQGGTGELFF. The CDR3 DNA is TGCGCCAGCAAGGGACAGGGTGGCACCGGGGAGCTGTTTTTT.

This clonotype occurred once. This chain joins TRBV6-5 and TRBJ1-3; D is unresolved. V was cut by 6 bases and J by 14 bases, with 14 bases left in between. Germline loops: CDR1 MNHEY, CDR2 SVGAGI. The CDR3 extends over 11 amino acids. CDR3 residues: CASSMWTELYF. The CDR3 nucleotides read TGTGCCAGCAGCATGTGGACCGAGCTATATTTT.

This chain joins TRBV21-1 and TRBJ2-5; TRBD2, the table's D call, lacks a check against the DNA. TRBV21-1 is shown as a pseudogene. The CDR3 is 17 amino acids. CDR3 protein: CASSPRTREEVGETQYF. CDR3 DNA: TGTGCCAGCAGCCCTCGGACTAGGGAGGAGGTCGGGGAGACCCAGTACTTC.

This clonotype showed up just a few times. The chain uses TRBV10-3 and TRBJ2-5; D unclear. Trimming removed 2 bases at V and 5 bases at J, with 9 bases between. Germline lookup yields CDR1 ENHRY and CDR2 SYGVKD. This CDR3 is built from 13 residues. This chain's CDR3 is CAISEQELETQYF. The DNA for the CDR3 is TGTGCCATCAGTGAGCAGGAGTTGGAGACCCAGTACTTC.

This clonotype was counted only a few times. This chain uses TRBV4-1 with TRBJ2-3; 16 bases fit TRBD2. Losses at the gene ends were 4 bases for V and 6 bases for J; bases not matched to a gene: 13. Germline V gene sequence: CDR1 MGHRA, CDR2 YSYEKL. The CDR3 consists of 19 residues. The CDR3 bases are TGCGCCAGCAGCCTCCGATTGGGACTAGCGGGGGGGCGTGAGGATACGCAGTATTTT. Amino acid sequence: CASSLRLGLAGGREDTQYF.

The gene calls are TRBV6-2 or TRBV6-3 and TRBJ2-3, with TRBD1 matching over 8 bases. V trimming: 6 bases; J trimming: 8 bases; junction bases outside the gene matches: 4. The CDR3 spans 12 residues. Germline-derived CDR1 and CDR2 are MNHEY and SVGEGT. The CDR3 DNA follows: TGTGCCAGCAGCCAGACAGGGGCTACGCAGTATTTT. Its translation is CASSQTGATQYF.

The chain carries TRBV7-2 and TRBJ2-7; tentatively, D is TRBD1 or TRBD2 (5 bases each). V shed 3 bases and J shed 1 base, with 13 bases lying between them. The CDR3 runs 15 residues. In germline, CDR1 is SGHTA, CDR2 FQGNSA. CDR3 coding DNA: TGTGCCAGCAGCTTGGACGGGACGGGGTCCTACGAGCAGTACTTC. Its protein product is CASSLDGTGSYEQYF.

In its sample, this clonotype was seen many times. The rearrangement links TRBV5-1 to TRBJ2-5; D is uncertain. This CDR3 comprises 13 residues. Trimming removed 0 bases at V and 5 bases at J, with 8 bases between. CDR1 and CDR2 (germline): SGHRS, YFSETQ. In nucleotides, the CDR3 is TGCGCCAGCAGCTTGGGATCGGATGAGACCCAGTACTTC. Translated, it gives CASSLGSDETQYF.

In its sample, this clonotype was seen a few times. The chain carries TRBV24-1 and TRBJ2-7; no clear D. Germline V CDR1 and CDR2: KGHDR, SFDVKD. Deletions cut 8 bases from V and 1 base from J, with 11 bases between. CDR3 size: 13 residues. The CDR3 reads CATIRTESYEQYF. The DNA for the CDR3 is TGTGCCACCATTAGGACGGAATCCTACGAGCAGTACTTC.

This clonotype has a count of ten or more. The chain uses TRBV18 and TRBJ1-1, with D perhaps TRBD1 (6 bases). CDR3 length: 13 amino acids. Trimming removed 3 bases from V and 11 bases from J, with 16 bases in between. Germline loops: CDR1 KGHSH, CDR2 LQKENI. The CDR3 DNA is TGTGCCAGCTCACCCTCGGACAGCCGAGGGGCTTTCTTT. As protein: CASSPSDSRGAFF. The whole variable domain, filled in from reference TRBV18 and TRBJ1-1, reads NAGVMQNPRHLVRRRGQEARLRCSPMKGHSHVYWYRQLPEEGLKFMVYLQKENIIDESGMPKERFSAEFPKEGPSILRIQQVVRGDSAAYFCASSPSDSRGAFFGQGTRLTVV.

The J gene is TRBJ1-2, the V gene TRBV29-1, with D unclear. CDR3 length: 14 residues. Trimming removed 0 bases from V and 4 bases from J, with 12 bases in between. CDR1 and CDR2 (germline): SQVTM, ANQGSEA. CDR3 residues: CSVEDLGLGYGYTF. In DNA form, the CDR3 reads TGCAGCGTTGAAGATCTAGGACTCGGCTATGGCTACACCTTC.

This clonotype has more than one count but fewer than ten. The chain couples TRBV7-9 to TRBJ2-2; 12 bases align to TRBD1. Germline lookup yields CDR1 SEHNR and CDR2 FQNEAQ (reference sequence). V shed 2 bases, J shed 3 bases, and the junction held 4 bases outside the gene matches. The CDR3 has 17 residues. DNA of the CDR3: TGTGCCAGCAGCTTAAAGGGGGACAGGGGGCACACCGGGGAGCTGTTTTTT. As protein: CASSLKGDRGHTGELFF.

The rearrangement joins TRBV27 to TRBJ2-7, with D perhaps TRBD2 (6 bases). CDR1 is MNHEY, CDR2 SMNVEV, per germline (reference sequence). CDR3 length: 12 residues. V was trimmed by 2 bases and J by 6 bases, leaving 8 bases between them. This CDR3 is CASSLGGAEQYF. As DNA, the CDR3 is TGTGCCAGCAGTTTAGGAGGGGCCGAGCAGTACTTC.

The chain uses TRBV6-5 and TRBJ2-1; 10 nucleotides match TRBD2. Germline values: CDR1 MNHEY, CDR2 SVGAGI. J was trimmed by 2 bases and V by 4 bases; bases with no gene match: 5. The CDR3 sequence is 16 residues long. This chain's CDR3 is CASSSELAGAYNEQFF. For the CDR3, the DNA is TGTGCCAGCAGTTCAGAGCTAGCGGGGGCCTACAATGAGCAGTTCTTC.

This clonotype was detected a few times. The chain has TRBV18 and TRBJ2-7, with D possibly matching TRBD2 (6 bases). Germline values: CDR1 KGHSH, CDR2 LQKENI. V shed 4 bases and J shed 3 bases, with 13 bases lying between them. The CDR3 length is 14 residues. This CDR3 is CASSQGPGLYEQYV. The CDR3 nucleotides are TGTGCCAGCTCACAGGGACCGGGACTCTACGAGCAGTACGTC.

This clonotype was seen at least ten times. The chain recombines TRBV4-1 with TRBJ2-3; 10 bases map to TRBD2. This CDR3 is built from 17 residues. Losses at the gene ends were 0 bases for V and 2 bases for J; bases not matched to a gene: 5. Looked up from germline, CDR1 is MGHRA and CDR2 is YSYEKL. The CDR3 spells CASSQDYTSGNTDTQYF. The CDR3 DNA is TGCGCCAGCAGCCAAGATTATACTAGCGGGAACACAGATACGCAGTATTTT.

V gene TRBV10-3 combines with J gene TRBJ2-1; D is uncertain. The CDR3 consists of 15 residues. V was shortened by 3 bases and J by 0 bases, with 9 bases between the two germline ends. Germline CDR1 reads ENHRY; CDR2 reads SYGVKD. CDR3 protein: CAISEILSSYNEQFF. The DNA for the CDR3 is TGTGCCATCAGTGAAATACTTAGCTCCTACAATGAGCAGTTCTTC.

This clonotype was observed at least ten times. The chain couples TRBV4-1 to TRBJ2-3, with 7 bases that match TRBD1. The CDR3 has 17 amino acids. V gave up 1 base and J gave up 2 bases; unmatched junction bases: 9. Germline V lookup: CDR1 MGHRA, CDR2 YSYEKL. The CDR3 region has the DNA TGCGCCAGCAGCCAAGCCCGCGTGGGGACAGACACAGATACGCAGTATTTT. It translates to CASSQARVGTDTDTQYF.